This TCR beta chain appears in the sequencing data of a study of blood T cell repertoires in COVID-19. Study-level information: Spain, Italy and the United States supplied samples that represented acute and convalescent COVID-19.

Germline V gene data show CDR1 as SGHTA and CDR2 as FQGNSA. V was clipped by 3 bases and J by 7 bases, with 13 bases between them. The CDR3 loop spans 14 amino acids. Donors were grouped by their self-reported clinical history. Profiling relied on immunoSEQ multiplex PCR, and the TCRdb table lists in-frame clones only, not all of them. This table holds a few hundred thousand clones, more than 80% found once. Sequenced: PBMCs or T cells enriched from blood (not recorded which). This TCR derives from a man in his thirties or forties who had recovered from COVID-19. The genes are TRBV7-2 and TRBJ1-3; a possible D gene is TRBD1 (5 bases). The CDR3 sequence: CASSFLQAGNTIYF. CDR3 nucleotides: TGTGCCAGCAGCTTCTTGCAGGCAGGGAACACCATATATTTT.